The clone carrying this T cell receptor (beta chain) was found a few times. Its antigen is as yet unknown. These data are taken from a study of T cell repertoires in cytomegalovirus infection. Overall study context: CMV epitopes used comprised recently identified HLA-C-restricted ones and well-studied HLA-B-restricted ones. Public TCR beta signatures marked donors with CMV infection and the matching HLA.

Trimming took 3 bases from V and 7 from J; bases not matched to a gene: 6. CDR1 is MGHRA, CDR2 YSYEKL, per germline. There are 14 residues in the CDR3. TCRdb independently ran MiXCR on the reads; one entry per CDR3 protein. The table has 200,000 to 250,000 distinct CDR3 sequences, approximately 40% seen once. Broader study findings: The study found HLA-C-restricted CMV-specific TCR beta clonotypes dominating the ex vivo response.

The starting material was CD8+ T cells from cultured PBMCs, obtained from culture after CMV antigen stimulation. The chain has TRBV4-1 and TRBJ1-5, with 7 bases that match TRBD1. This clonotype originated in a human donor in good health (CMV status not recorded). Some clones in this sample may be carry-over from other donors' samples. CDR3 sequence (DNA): TGCGCCAGCAGCCATCCAGGGGGACAGCAGCCCCAGCATTTT. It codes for CASSHPGGQQPQHF.